This T cell receptor (beta chain) was retrieved from a study of blood T cell repertoires in COVID-19. The table came from immunoSEQ multiplex PCR; TCRdb's copy has only in-frame clones and leaves some out. Of some 100,000 clones listed, 80% are singletons. Germline CDR1 is MNHNY and CDR2 is SVGAGI (reference sequence). This CDR3 region has 14 residues. Trimming removed 2 bases from V and 6 bases from J; junction bases left unmatched: 4. This receptor was obtained from a woman aged 70-85 years with acute or convalescent COVID-19. What was sequenced was peripheral blood. This chain links TRBV6-6 with TRBJ1-2; 9 bases fit TRBD1. DNA of the CDR3: TGTGCCAGCAGTTACGGGACAGGGTTGGATGGCTACACCTTC. As protein: CASSYGTGLDGYTF.